One sample yielded the 18 T cell receptor beta chains listed below, sequenced in a study of T cells expressing NK-cell markers. TCRdb reworked the 5' RACE reads into one entry per CDR3 protein, no DNA. This sample carries almost 450,000 distinct CDR3 sequences, with approximately 7% going to the ten biggest clones. Input material: blood T cells: a sorted CD56 or NKG2C T cell subset, CD4+ or CD8+ T cells, or bulk PBMC T cells (not recorded which). The receptors derive from a woman between 18 and 75 years old in good health.

V and J are TRBV3-1 and TRBJ2-5; the TRBD1 assignment by TCRdb is unverifiable without DNA. The CDR3 has 14 amino acids. Germline V gene data show CDR1 as LGHDT and CDR2 as YNNKEL (reference sequence). CDR3: CASSFSREQETQYF.

The chain joins TRBV6-1 to TRBJ2-1; checking the TCRdb D call of TRBD2 is not possible without DNA. Germline CDR1 and CDR2: MNHNS and SASEGT. This CDR3 spans 13 amino acids. The CDR3 region is CASSPRRQAEQFF.

This chain joins TRBV19 and TRBJ2-1; TCRdb proposes TRBD2, but this gene call is untestable without DNA. Germline loops: CDR1 LNHDA, CDR2 SQIVND (reference sequence). This CDR3 is built from 15 residues. The CDR3 loop reads CASSTIAGVANEQFF.

J is TRBJ2-2 and V is TRBV20-1; the TCRdb call, TRBD1, lacks DNA for checking. In germline, CDR1 is DFQATT, CDR2 SNEGSKA (reference sequence). The CDR3 length is 14 residues. The CDR3 is CSASEDRDTGELFF.

The chain uses TRBV29-1 and TRBJ2-3; checking the TCRdb D call of TRBD1 is not possible without DNA. This CDR3 contains 15 residues. The germline V gene has CDR1 SQVTM and CDR2 ANQGSEA. The CDR3 sequence is CSTGLETDRTDTQYF.

The chain links TRBV4-3 to TRBJ2-7. The CDR3 has 14 residues. Germline V gives CDR1 LGHNA, CDR2 YSLEER. CDR3 protein: CASSQDHGDYEQYF.

CDR3 sequence reads: CASSSGQIQETQYF. The chain has TRBV5-1 and TRBJ2-5; the D call from TCRdb, TRBD1, cannot be confirmed without DNA. CDR3 length: 14 residues. Germline-derived CDR1 and CDR2 are SGHRS and YFSETQ.

CDR3 loop: CASSLSLPTGSTGELFF. The J gene is TRBJ2-2, the V gene TRBV4-3; there is no DNA to check the TCRdb D call of TRBD1. The CDR3 is 17 residues long. The germline V gene has CDR1 LGHNA and CDR2 YSLEER.

This sequence joins TRBV12-5 and TRBJ1-5. Germline V gives CDR1 LGHNT, CDR2 FRNRAP. This CDR3 is 16 amino acids long. CDR3 residues: CASGWETGNGNQPQHF.

The CDR3 protein is CSADSRASPMNTEAFF. V is TRBV20-1 and J is TRBJ1-1; TCRdb's D gene call, TRBD1, goes unchecked for lack of DNA. There are 16 residues in the CDR3. Germline CDR1 and CDR2: DFQATT and SNEGSKA (reference sequence).

This sequence joins TRBV13 and TRBJ1-3; the D gene TCRdb calls, TRBD1, cannot be checked with no DNA. The CDR3 consists of 16 residues. Germline CDR1 and CDR2: PRHDT and FYEKMQ (reference sequence). The CDR3 protein is CASSSTTGSSGNTIYF.

V and J are TRBV12-3 or TRBV12-4 and TRBJ1-5; there is no DNA to check the TCRdb D call of TRBD1. The CDR3 has 15 amino acids. The chain's CDR3 is CASSLVGGPVQPQHF.

The V gene is TRBV11-1, the J gene TRBJ1-2. Germline CDR1 is SGHAT and CDR2 is FQDESV (reference sequence). This CDR3 has 13 amino acids. The CDR3 here is CASSLVGYYGYTF.

The chain recombines TRBV9 with TRBJ1-5. Germline CDR1 and CDR2: SGDLS and YYNGEE. The CDR3 totals 16 residues. The CDR3 loop is CASSSGPPYSNQPQHF.

The genes are TRBV20-1 and TRBJ2-1; absent DNA, TCRdb's TRBD2 call cannot be checked. In germline, CDR1 is DFQATT, CDR2 SNEGSKA (reference sequence). The CDR3 contains 12 residues. The CDR3 loop reads CSASRLAGGVFF.

This sequence joins TRBV12-3 or TRBV12-4 and TRBJ2-3; TCRdb outputs TRBD1, but without DNA this stays unchecked. CDR3 size: 16 residues. The CDR3 sequence: CASSLAKTGLTDTQYF.

CDR3 loop: CASSPQGVMAVGSGYTF. The chain carries TRBV14 and TRBJ1-2; lacking DNA, the TRBD1 call made by TCRdb goes unchecked. Germline CDR1 is SGHDN and CDR2 is FVKESK. The CDR3 loop spans 17 amino acids. Combining the CDR3 with reference TRBV14 and TRBJ1-2 gives the whole variable domain EAGVTQFPSHSVIEKGQTVTLRCDPISGHDNLYWYRRVMGKEIKFLLHFVKESKQDESGMPNNRFLAERTGGTYSTLKVQPAELEDSGVYFCASSPQGVMAVGSGYTFGSGTRLTVV.

The chain links TRBV7-9 to TRBJ2-2. The length of the CDR3 is 15 residues. Looked up from germline, CDR1 is SEHNR and CDR2 is FQNEAQ (reference sequence). CDR3 residues: CASSPKVAAPGELFF.